The present T cell receptor (beta chain) was sequenced within a study of PD-1 blockade in classical Hodgkin lymphoma. Turning to the study itself: Once every 2 weeks, patients received intravenous nivolumab at 3 mg/kg.

Every single patient, without exception, relapsed after autologous stem cell transplantation, and brentuximab vedotin exposure varied. Complete response, partial response or progressive disease were the best responses. Sequenced by immunoSEQ multiplex PCR; TCRdb stores in-frame clones only, minus some. Found here are under 15,000 clones, roughly 89% of them singletons; the top ten hold roughly 26%. This CDR3 has 13 residues. Trimming shortened V by 10 bases and J by 0 bases, and 13 bases separated the two germline ends. Germline assignment: CDR1 SGHRS and CDR2 YFSETQ. The sequenced sample was peripheral blood mononuclear cells (PBMCs), obtained at baseline. The chain links TRBV5-1 to TRBJ1-1; no clear D gene. The TCR was taken from a human donor with classical Hodgkin lymphoma. The CDR3: CAYRADVNTEAFF. In DNA form, the CDR3 reads TGCGCCTACCGTGCGGACGTGAACACTGAAGCTTTCTTT.